The 15 T cell receptor beta chains below come from one sample, sequenced in a study of cytomegalovirus exposure and HLA in healthy donors. 60 Vbeta and 13 Jbeta primers were used in PCR. TCRdb's table, derived via immunoSEQ multiplex PCR, lists solely in-frame clones and lacks some. This table has about 110,000 clones, 10% to 15% appearing once. The specimen sequenced was PBMCs. Receptors originate from a man aged 35 to 55 in good health and CMV-seropositive.

V gene TRBV4-1 combines with J gene TRBJ2-6; a possible D gene is TRBD1 (6 bases). V lost 0 bases and J 1 base, leaving 16 bases between the germline ends. The CDR3 spans 19 residues. Germline V gene lookup returns CDR1 MGHRA and CDR2 YSYEKL. For the CDR3, the DNA is TGCGCCAGCAGCCAAGAGGACAGCGCCTTAGTATCTGGGGCCAACGTCCTGACTTTC. The encoded protein is CASSQEDSALVSGANVLTF.

The chain is built from TRBV28 and TRBJ1-2; 9 bases fit TRBD1. The CDR3 runs to 16 residues. The germline V gene encodes CDR1 MDHEN and CDR2 SYDVKM. V lost 2 bases to trimming and J lost 3 bases; unmatched junction nucleotides: 7. This chain's CDR3 is CASSLVMGQGYYGYTF. CDR3 coding DNA: TGTGCCAGCAGTTTAGTAATGGGACAGGGTTACTATGGCTACACCTTC.

CDR3 sequence (DNA): TGTGCCAGCAGCCGGGACAGGGCTACGGCCGGGGAGCTGTTTTTT. It yields the protein CASSRDRATAGELFF. The chain joins TRBV11-2 to TRBJ2-2, with 9 bases identical to TRBD1. V lost 5 bases, J lost 6 bases, and 7 bases stayed unmatched. This CDR3 region has 15 residues. CDR1 and CDR2 from the germline V gene are SGHAT and FQNNGV. Full variable domain (missing parts from reference TRBV11-2 and TRBJ2-2): EAGVAQSPRYKIIEKRQSVAFWCNPISGHATLYWYQQILGQGPKLLIQFQNNGVVDDSQLPKDRFSAERLKGVDSTLKIQPAKLEDSAVYLCASSRDRATAGELFFGEGSRLTVL.

The chain couples TRBV7-9 to TRBJ2-5; D might be TRBD1 (5 bases). The V gene lost 4 bases and the J gene lost 3 bases, with 9 bases spanning the gap. CDR1 is SEHNR and CDR2 is FQNEAQ in the germline V gene (reference sequence). The CDR3 is 13 amino acids. The CDR3: CASSWSTEETQYF. DNA for the CDR3: TGTGCCAGCAGCTGGTCGACAGAAGAGACCCAGTACTTC.

This clone has a handful of counts. J is TRBJ2-1 and V is TRBV28; 10 positions agree with TRBD2. Losses at the gene ends were 3 bases for V and 2 bases for J; bases not matched to a gene: 10. Germline loops: CDR1 MDHEN, CDR2 SYDVKM. The CDR3 is made up of 18 amino acids. The CDR3 coding sequence is TGTGCCAGCAGTTTTCCAAATCAGCGGGAGGGAACCTACAATGAGCAGTTCTTC. It encodes CASSFPNQREGTYNEQFF.

This chain links TRBV6-5 with TRBJ2-7, with 8 positions matching TRBD2. The CDR3 has 13 amino acids. Germline V lookup: CDR1 MNHEY, CDR2 SVGAGI. Trimming took 6 bases from V and 6 from J; bases not matched to a gene: 7. CDR3 nucleotide sequence: TGTGCCAGCAGGCCGGGGGGGCGGGTCGAGCAGTACTTC. Translated, it gives CASRPGGRVEQYF.

This clone was picked up a small number of times. V gene TRBV19 combines with J gene TRBJ1-1; 7 nucleotides line up with TRBD1. The V and J ends lost 3 bases and 0 bases, in that order; junction bases with no gene match: 4. The CDR3 extends over 15 amino acids. In germline, CDR1 is LNHDA, CDR2 SQIVND (reference sequence). CDR3 nucleotides: TGTGCCAGTAGTATGACAGGGCACATGAACACTGAAGCTTTCTTT. Encoded protein: CASSMTGHMNTEAFF.

The V call is TRBV19, the J call TRBJ1-2; TRBD1 aligns across 9 bases. Looked up from germline, CDR1 is LNHDA and CDR2 is SQIVND (reference sequence). This CDR3 is 13 amino acids long. V trimming: 7 bases; J trimming: 7 bases; junction bases outside the gene matches: 7. This CDR3 reads CASTAGQGPGYTF. The DNA of the CDR3 is TGTGCCAGTACGGCTGGACAGGGGCCTGGCTACACCTTC.

This clone has just a few counts. The chain uses TRBV5-6 and TRBJ1-1; TRBD1 aligns across 7 bases. The CDR3 consists of 15 residues. With V trimmed by 4 bases and J by 4 bases, 10 bases remained unmatched. Germline values: CDR1 SGHDT, CDR2 YYEEEE. The CDR3 DNA reads TGTGCCAGCAGCCGATTAGGACAGGCGATCACTGAAGCTTTCTTT. Amino acid sequence: CASSRLGQAITEAFF.

This clone was detected a few times. The chain employs TRBV5-1 and TRBJ2-3, with D tentatively TRBD2 (6 bases). This CDR3 has 14 amino acids. The germline V gene encodes CDR1 SGHRS and CDR2 YFSETQ. V shed 4 bases and J shed 2 bases, with 11 bases lying between them. The CDR3 region has the DNA TGCGCCAGCAGCCCGGGAGACTACACAGATACGCAGTATTTT. Protein: CASSPGDYTDTQYF.

This clone was picked up a small number of times. This sequence joins TRBV6-5 and TRBJ2-2; D might be TRBD1 (5 bases). The CDR3 loop spans 15 amino acids. Germline loops: CDR1 MNHEY, CDR2 SVGAGI. The V end was cut by 6 bases, the J end by 2 bases, with 13 bases between. CDR3 DNA: TGTGCCAGCAGACGACGCGACAGTAACACCGGGGAGCTGTTTTTT. Translating it yields CASRRRDSNTGELFF.

V and J are TRBV27 and TRBJ1-5, with 7 positions matching TRBD1. CDR3 size: 15 residues. Germline CDR1 is MNHEY and CDR2 is SMNVEV (reference sequence). J lost 0 bases, V lost 6 bases, and 5 bases had no gene match. This CDR3 reads CASRTGQLSNQPQHF. CDR3 coding DNA: TGTGCCAGCAGAACGGGACAGCTTAGCAATCAGCCCCAGCATTTT.

This clone was counted between two and nine times. The V and J genes are TRBV4-3 and TRBJ2-1; weak D call: TRBD1 (6 bases). This CDR3 spans 15 amino acids. From germline, CDR1 is LGHNA and CDR2 YSLEER. The ends were cut back, 6 bases at V and 8 bases at J, with 20 bases in the middle. CDR3 in amino acids: CASRVRTVRLYEQFF. The CDR3 region has the DNA TGCGCCAGCAGAGTAAGGACAGTTCGACTCTATGAGCAGTTCTTC.

This clone was counted only a few times. The chain carries TRBV18 and TRBJ1-4, with D possibly being TRBD1 (5 bases). Germline lookup yields CDR1 KGHSH and CDR2 LQKENI. Trimming took off 3 bases at V and 8 bases at J, with 10 bases between the two ends. This CDR3 is 13 amino acids long. The CDR3 loop is CASSPGGEEKLFF. The CDR3 nucleotides are TGTGCCAGCTCACCGGGGGGAGAAGAAAAACTGTTTTTT.

The chain carries TRBV15 and TRBJ2-7; 7 bases line up with TRBD2. The V segment lost 0 bases and the J segment 5 bases; nucleotides outside the gene matches: 4. The CDR3 has 14 amino acids. In germline, CDR1 is LNHNV, CDR2 YYDKDF (reference sequence). As DNA, the CDR3 is TGTGCCACCAGCAGAGATCCGGGAGGCAACGAGCAGTACTTC. Protein sequence: CATSRDPGGNEQYF.